A selection of T cell receptor beta chains follows, all from one sample in a study of T cell responses to AZD1222 COVID-19 vaccine. The repertoire was sequenced with immunoSEQ multiplex PCR; TCRdb's copy has only in-frame clones and lacks some. The data show 140,000 or so clones, around 91% seen once. Sequenced material: peripheral blood, taken on day 0 of AZD1222 vaccination. Source of these receptors: an adult in good health. Each CDR3 is given with its conserved first and last residue. The order of the fields is CDR3 length, V gene, J gene, CDR3 protein.

CDR3 length: 15; V gene: TRBV4-1; J gene: TRBJ1-4; CDR3 protein: CASSQTGVVREKLFF
CDR3 length: 15; V gene: TRBV5-1; J gene: TRBJ1-5; CDR3 protein: CASSFSGDFNQPQHF
CDR3 length: 15; V gene: TRBV14; J gene: TRBJ1-2; CDR3 protein: CASSHGTGLFYGYTF
CDR3 length: 17; V gene: TRBV3-1/TRBV3-2; J gene: TRBJ1-5; CDR3 protein: CASSQDFGGWGAQPQHF
CDR3 length: 16; V gene: TRBV28; J gene: TRBJ1-3; CDR3 protein: CASSPSLGGPGNTIYF
CDR3 length: 13; V gene: TRBV10-3; J gene: TRBJ1-1; CDR3 protein: CAIRANWNTEAFF
CDR3 length: 13; V gene: TRBV12-3/TRBV12-4; J gene: TRBJ2-3; CDR3 protein: CASTPPGLGTQYF
CDR3 length: 12; V gene: TRBV20-1; J gene: TRBJ1-2; CDR3 protein: CSASYWDYGYTF
CDR3 length: 15; V gene: TRBV4-2; J gene: TRBJ1-6; CDR3 protein: CASSQDRAGNSPLHF
CDR3 length: 14; V gene: TRBV6-4; J gene: TRBJ1-1; CDR3 protein: CASSLSPQTTEAFF
CDR3 length: 17; V gene: TRBV4-1; J gene: TRBJ1-6; CDR3 protein: CASSQGIVGDRVSPLHF
CDR3 length: 19; V gene: TRBV2; J gene: TRBJ1-4; CDR3 protein: CASSEGGMGRRFSNEKLFF
CDR3 length: 12; V gene: TRBV18; J gene: TRBJ1-2; CDR3 protein: CASSPFVYGYTF
CDR3 length: 15; V gene: TRBV7-9; J gene: TRBJ1-5; CDR3 protein: CASSLAAGSNQPQHF
CDR3 length: 17; V gene: TRBV4-1; J gene: TRBJ1-6; CDR3 protein: CASSQERPLSYNSPLHF
CDR3 length: 17; V gene: TRBV7-8; J gene: TRBJ2-7; CDR3 protein: CASSSFSGRLLTYEQYF
CDR3 length: 12; V gene: TRBV5-1; J gene: TRBJ1-1; CDR3 protein: CASRGGFTEAFF
CDR3 length: 16; V gene: TRBV6-6; J gene: TRBJ2-2; CDR3 protein: CASSYSPGGRTGELFF
CDR3 length: 16; V gene: TRBV10-3; J gene: TRBJ2-7; CDR3 protein: CAISEYDLRGPYEQYF
CDR3 length: 13; V gene: TRBV6-5; J gene: TRBJ1-5; CDR3 protein: CASSYRVREPQHF
CDR3 length: 14; V gene: TRBV27; J gene: TRBJ1-1; CDR3 protein: CASSLSPRTMRAFF
CDR3 length: 15; V gene: TRBV6-1; J gene: TRBJ2-5; CDR3 protein: CASSELAGGPETQYF
CDR3 length: 18; V gene: TRBV6-4; J gene: TRBJ2-3; CDR3 protein: CASSDQPTSSGGSDTQYF